This T cell receptor beta chain was sequenced during a study of graft-versus-host responses after intestinal transplantation. The wider study: Multivisceral, liver-intestinal, or isolated intestinal transplants were received by the recipients. Anti-thymocyte globulin induction was given to all recipients, followed by tacrolimus and steroids for 2 to 3 years. Study-level points and caveats: Ileal or blood samples showed some GvH clones first, and such clones were also found in recipient marrow. Within allografts, high graft-versus-host to host-versus-graft clonal ratios were seen among patients with graft-donor T cell macrochimerism.

Profiled with immunoSEQ multiplex PCR; TCRdb holds only in-frame clones, not every one. The profile shows around 90,000 clones, approximately 92% of them singletons. Germline V gene lookup returns CDR1 SGHVS and CDR2 FQNEAQ. Deletions cut 5 bases from V and 4 bases from J, with 21 bases between. The CDR3 sequence is 16 residues long. Comments on this clone: Its antigen remains unknown.

The receptor comes from a human donor who was the organ donor for an intestinal transplant. The V and J genes are TRBV7-8 and TRBJ2-7, with D perhaps TRBD2 (7 bases). The sequenced sample was unstimulated CD8+ T cells sorted from spleen or lymph node cells, obtained before transplant. CDR3: CASSRQRGGARYEQYF. For the CDR3, the DNA is TGTGCCAGCAGCCGCCAAAGGGGGGGCGCGAGGTACGAGCAGTACTTC.